Each of the 8 T cell receptor beta chains below was sequenced from the same sample in a study of blood T cells in healthy people across ages (dated by TCRdb to 2014 to 2015). The method behind the library was 5' RACE. Sequencing used an Illumina HiSeq 2500. The second PCR ran for roughly 7 to 11 cycles and used a J-beta primer mix along with a sample-barcoded 5' primer. Starting from the raw public reads, TCRdb applied fastp trimming at Q25, assembled clones with MiXCR and retained in-frame beta chains. Rows with one shared CDR3 protein collapse into an entry with the most common genes and DNA. For this sample there are about 1.6 million distinct CDR3 sequences; about 35% appear just once. The ten biggest clones cover about 11% of the sample. Sequenced material: blood. Source of these receptors: a woman in her twenties or thirties in good health.

This sequence joins TRBV7-3 and TRBJ2-2; possible D gene TRBD2, 6 bases. This CDR3 spans 16 amino acids. Per the germline V gene, CDR1 is SGHTA and CDR2 is FQGTGA. Trimming removed 2 bases at V and 1 base at J, with 11 bases between. The CDR3 coding sequence is TGTGCCAGCAGCTTAGTTGGCGGGGAGAACACCGGGGAGCTGTTTTTT. Its translation is CASSLVGGENTGELFF.

The rearrangement joins TRBV6-5 to TRBJ2-7, with D possibly matching TRBD1 (7 bases). Germline CDR1 is MNHEY and CDR2 is SVGAGI. Trimming took off 2 bases at V and 0 bases at J, with 11 bases between the two ends. The CDR3 has 15 amino acids. Written as DNA, the CDR3 is TGTGCCAGCAGTTACCAGGGGGAGGACTCCTACGAGCAGTACTTC. Translating it yields CASSYQGEDSYEQYF.

This clonotype was counted a few times. This chain connects TRBV7-8 to TRBJ1-5; 12 bases are shared with TRBD1. With 4 bases clipped from V and 5 bases from J, the junction kept 6 bases outside the gene matches. The germline V gene has CDR1 SGHVS and CDR2 FQNEAQ. The CDR3 totals 16 residues. CDR3 nucleotide sequence: TGTGCCAGCAGCTACGGGACAGGGGGCAGGGATCAGCCCCAGCATTTT. It is translated as CASSYGTGGRDQPQHF.

This clonotype was counted a few times. The rearrangement uses TRBV20-1 and TRBJ2-1, with 10 bases fitting TRBD2. Trimming cost V 5 bases and J 4 bases; bases outside gene matches: 8. CDR3 length: 15 amino acids. In germline, CDR1 is DFQATT, CDR2 SNEGSKA (reference sequence). CDR3 in amino acids: CSAPSLAGEYNEQFF. The DNA of the CDR3 is TGCAGTGCTCCTTCGCTAGCGGGAGAGTACAATGAGCAGTTCTTC.

The V call is TRBV29-1, the J call TRBJ2-3; 12 nucleotides agree with TRBD2. The length of the CDR3 is 16 residues. After removal of 3 bases from V and 6 bases from J, the junction contained 10 bases not matched to a gene. Per the germline V gene, CDR1 is SQVTM and CDR2 is ANQGSEA. In DNA, the CDR3 is TGCAGCGTTGACGGCGGACTAGCGGGGATAGGGGATACGCAGTATTTT. This sequence encodes CSVDGGLAGIGDTQYF.

This chain uses TRBV5-1 with TRBJ1-6; possibly TRBD1 for D (6 bases). The CDR3 runs 14 residues. Trimming removed 3 bases at V and 9 bases at J, with 13 bases between. Germline CDR1 and CDR2: SGHRS and YFSETQ. In nucleotides, the CDR3 is TGCGCCAGCAGCTCCGGGACAACGGCTTCACCCCTCCACTTT. Its translation: CASSSGTTASPLHF.

The J gene is TRBJ1-2, the V gene TRBV5-1; D not resolved. The CDR3 spans 15 residues. Germline V gene lookup returns CDR1 SGHRS and CDR2 YFSETQ. V was shortened by 6 bases and J by 8 bases, with 23 bases between the two germline ends. The CDR3, as DNA: TGCGCCAGCAACCCCGATATCGGGCCTACGTACGGCTACACCTTC. It is translated as CASNPDIGPTYGYTF.

The rearrangement uses TRBV6-5 and TRBJ2-5, with D possibly being TRBD1 or TRBD2 (5 bases each). The length of the CDR3 is 15 residues. Germline CDR1 and CDR2: MNHEY and SVGAGI. Between the trimmed V and J ends, which lost 8 bases and 0 bases, there was a span of 16 bases. The CDR3 region has the DNA TGTGCCAGCGTAATGATGTGGGGGTACCAAGAGACCCAGTACTTC. Residues: CASVMMWGYQETQYF.